Listed below are T cell receptor beta chains from one sample, sequenced in a study of cytomegalovirus exposure and HLA in healthy donors. The assay was immunoSEQ multiplex PCR, and TCRdb's table has in-frame clones only and misses some. The table lists more than 150,000 clones, more than 80% of them singletons. What was sequenced was PBMCs. The receptor source for this set is a man in his late teens or twenties in good health and CMV-seropositive. Each CDR3 is given with its conserved first and last residue. D genes are given only for firm matches. Not all rows give a size; the values are once, few, many and, for expanded clones, a class.

>11|NA|TRBV6-5|TRBJ2-7|NA
CASSQSYEQYF
TGTGCCAGCAGTCAGTCCTACGAGCAGTACTTC
>14|NA|TRBV9|TRBJ1-5|NA
CASSGEGGGQPQHF
TGTGCCAGCAGCGGCGAGGGTGGCGGGCAGCCCCAGCATTTT
>17|NA|TRBV12-5|TRBJ2-1|NA
CASGPTIGDTRYNEQFF
TGTGCTAGTGGTCCCACCATTGGGGACACCCGCTACAATGAGCAGTTCTTC
>14|NA|TRBV2|TRBJ2-5|TRBD2
CASRSTSAQETQYF
TGTGCCAGCAGGTCGACTAGCGCCCAAGAGACCCAGTACTTC
>15|NA|TRBV27|TRBJ1-4|TRBD1
CASSPTGEGNEKLFF
TGTGCCAGCAGCCCAACAGGGGAAGGTAATGAAAAACTGTTTTTT
>11|NA|TRBV29-1|TRBJ2-5|NA
CSAGAGEAQYF
TGCAGCGCTGGGGCCGGAGAGGCCCAGTACTTC
>14|NA|TRBV2|TRBJ1-3|TRBD1
CASRGTGAGNTIYF
TGTGCCAGCAGAGGGACAGGGGCTGGAAACACCATATATTTT
>14|NA|TRBV7-6|TRBJ2-7|NA
CASSRVGGLNEQYF
TGTGCCAGCAGCCGCGTCGGGGGTTTGAACGAGCAGTACTTC
>18|NA|TRBV7-6|TRBJ2-3|TRBD2
CASSPPGLAGGSTDTQYF
TGTGCCAGCAGCCCACCGGGACTAGCGGGAGGGAGCACAGATACGCAGTATTTT
>19|NA|TRBV5-1|TRBJ2-7|TRBD2
CASSSSQGFMASGRVEQYF
TGCGCCAGCAGCTCGTCCCAGGGTTTTATGGCTAGCGGGAGGGTCGAGCAGTACTTC
>14|many|TRBV5-1|TRBJ1-2|NA
CASSLDGSNYGYTF
TGCGCCAGCAGCCTGGACGGTTCTAACTATGGCTACACCTTC
>18|NA|TRBV19|TRBJ2-2|NA
CASSIATGLAANTGELFF
TGTGCCAGTAGTATCGCCACAGGGCTAGCGGCGAACACCGGGGAGCTGTTTTTT
>15|NA|TRBV5-4|TRBJ2-7|NA
CASSVLATLPYEQYF
TGTGCCAGCAGCGTGTTAGCCACCCTACCCTACGAGCAGTACTTC
>14|NA|TRBV27|TRBJ1-2|NA
CASSLKPGVYGYTF
TGTGCCAGCAGTTTAAAACCAGGGGTATATGGCTACACCTTC
>15|NA|TRBV27|TRBJ2-3|TRBD1
CASSLSDRGTDTQYF
TGTGCCAGCAGTTTATCGGACAGGGGCACAGATACGCAGTATTTT
>14|many|TRBV19|TRBJ1-2|NA
CASRRGLSNYGYTF
TGTGCCAGTAGGCGCGGACTCTCTAACTATGGCTACACCTTC
>14|NA|TRBV5-1|TRBJ2-3|NA
CASSLTTLLGTQYF
TGCGCCAGCAGCTTGACTACCCTCTTAGGTACGCAGTATTTT
>17|NA|TRBV27|TRBJ2-3|TRBD2
CASSPPRLAGYTDTQYF
TGTGCCAGCAGTCCGCCCCGACTAGCGGGGTACACAGATACGCAGTATTTT
>16|NA|TRBV5-5|TRBJ1-1|TRBD1
CASSLEGQLMNTEAFF
TGTGCCAGCAGCTTGGAGGGACAGCTAATGAACACTGAAGCTTTCTTT
>16|NA|TRBV6-5|TRBJ2-7|TRBD2
CASSYSSGLAIYEQYF
TGTGCCAGCAGTTACTCCTCGGGACTAGCGATATACGAGCAGTACTTC
>15|NA|TRBV29-1|TRBJ2-5|TRBD2
CSVAAGGRPQETQYF
TGCAGCGTTGCGGCGGGGGGACGCCCTCAAGAGACCCAGTACTTC
>15|NA|TRBV6-5|TRBJ2-5|TRBD2
CASSYRREGPETQYF
TGTGCCAGCAGTTATAGGCGGGAGGGCCCAGAGACCCAGTACTTC
>14|NA|TRBV11-2|TRBJ2-5|TRBD1
CASSLGQGPETQYF
TGTGCCAGCAGCCTTGGACAGGGGCCGGAGACCCAGTACTTC
>15|NA|TRBV2|TRBJ2-3|TRBD2
CASSALAASEDTQYF
TGTGCCAGCAGCGCACTAGCGGCCAGCGAGGATACGCAGTATTTT
>14|NA|TRBV30|TRBJ2-7|NA
CAWSFGTGSYEQYF
TGTGCCTGGAGCTTTGGAACAGGGTCCTACGAGCAGTACTTC
>14|NA|TRBV27|TRBJ2-7|TRBD2
CASSFSGSSYEQYF
TGTGCCAGCAGTTTTAGCGGGAGTTCTTACGAGCAGTACTTC
>16|NA|TRBV9|TRBJ2-1|NA
CASSEGQIPLHTEQFF
TGTGCCAGCAGCGAAGGACAAATTCCCTTACATACTGAGCAGTTCTTC
>15|NA|TRBV28|TRBJ1-1|TRBD1
CASSSGTAMNTEAFF
TGTGCCAGCAGTTCCGGGACAGCAATGAACACTGAAGCTTTCTTT
>13|few|TRBV10-1|TRBJ1-2|TRBD1
CASTGQENYGYTF
TGCGCCAGCACGGGACAGGAGAACTATGGCTACACCTTC
>12|NA|TRBV30|TRBJ2-7|TRBD2
CAWTSGSYEQYF
TGTGCCTGGACTAGCGGGAGCTACGAGCAGTACTTC
>17|NA|TRBV7-2|TRBJ2-7|TRBD2
CASSDGTSGRDPYEQYF
TGTGCCAGCAGCGACGGGACTAGCGGGAGGGATCCCTACGAGCAGTACTTC
>13|NA|TRBV28|TRBJ1-2|NA
CASLTTGNYGYTF
TGTGCCAGCCTTACGACGGGGAACTATGGCTACACCTTC
>15|NA|TRBV15|TRBJ2-3|TRBD2
CATSRDQREDDTQYF
TGTGCCACCAGCAGAGATCAGCGGGAGGACGATACGCAGTATTTT
>13|NA|TRBV2|TRBJ1-1|NA
CASTQGGNTEAFF
TGTGCCAGCACGCAGGGAGGGAACACTGAAGCTTTCTTT
>14|NA|TRBV9|TRBJ2-5|NA
CASSVGSGDETQYF
TGTGCCAGCAGCGTAGGGTCAGGGGACGAGACCCAGTACTTC
>16|NA|TRBV9|TRBJ2-1|NA
CASSAPGLGGYNEQFF
TGTGCCAGCAGCGCTCCTGGACTAGGGGGCTACAATGAGCAGTTCTTC
>13|NA|TRBV4-2|TRBJ1-3|NA
CASSQAGGNTIYF
TGTGCCAGCAGCCAAGCGGGGGGAAACACCATATATTTT
>15|NA|TRBV5-1|TRBJ2-7|TRBD2
CASSLEVSGSYEQYF
TGCGCCAGCAGCTTGGAAGTTAGCGGGAGCTACGAGCAGTACTTC
>13|NA|TRBV12-5|TRBJ2-3|NA
CASGLSTGFSQYF
TGTGCTAGTGGTTTGTCCACCGGTTTTTCGCAGTATTTT
>13|NA|TRBV30|TRBJ1-5|NA
CAWSNSDKKPQHF
TGTGCCTGGAGTAACTCGGACAAGAAGCCCCAGCATTTT
>12|NA|TRBV28|TRBJ2-3|NA
CASSTTRSTQYF
TGTGCCAGCAGTACTACTAGAAGTACGCAGTATTTT
>15|NA|TRBV4-3|TRBJ2-7|NA
CASAQGVAGSYEQYF
TGCGCCAGCGCCCAGGGGGTGGCGGGATCCTACGAGCAGTACTTC
>13|NA|TRBV6-5|TRBJ2-5|TRBD2
CASSYSSGRAQYF
TGTGCCAGCAGTTACTCTAGCGGGAGGGCCCAGTACTTC
>16|NA|TRBV7-3|TRBJ2-3|TRBD1
CASSRGTGGVTDTQYF
TGTGCCAGCAGCCGCGGGACAGGGGGCGTTACAGATACGCAGTATTTT
>13|NA|TRBV9|TRBJ1-2|NA
CASSVEPRGGYTF
TGTGCCAGCAGCGTAGAACCCAGGGGTGGCTACACCTTC